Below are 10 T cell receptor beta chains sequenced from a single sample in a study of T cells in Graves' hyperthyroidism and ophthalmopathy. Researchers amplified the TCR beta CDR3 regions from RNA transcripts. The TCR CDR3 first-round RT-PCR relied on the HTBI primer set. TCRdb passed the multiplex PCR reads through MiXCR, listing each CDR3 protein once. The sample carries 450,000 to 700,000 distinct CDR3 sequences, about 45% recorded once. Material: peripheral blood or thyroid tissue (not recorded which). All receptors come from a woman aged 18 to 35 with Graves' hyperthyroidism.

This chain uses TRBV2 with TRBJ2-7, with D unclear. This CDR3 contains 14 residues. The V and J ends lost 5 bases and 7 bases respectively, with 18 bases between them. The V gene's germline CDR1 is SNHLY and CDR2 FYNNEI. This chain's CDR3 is CASSSMGSYNEQYF. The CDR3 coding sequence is TGTGCCAGCAGTTCCATGGGCTCCTACAATGAGCAGTACTTC. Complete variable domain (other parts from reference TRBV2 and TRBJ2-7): EPEVTQTPSHQVTQMGQEVILRCVPISNHLYFYWYRQILGQKVEFLVSFYNNEISEKSEIFDDQFSVERPDGSNFTLKIRSTKLEDSAMYFCASSSMGSYNEQYFGPGTRLTVT.

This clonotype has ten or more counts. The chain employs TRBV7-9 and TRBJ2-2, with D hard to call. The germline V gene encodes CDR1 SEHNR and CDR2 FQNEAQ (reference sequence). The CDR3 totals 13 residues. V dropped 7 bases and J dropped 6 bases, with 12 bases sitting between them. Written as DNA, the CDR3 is TGTGCCAGCATTGGCGTTTTAGCCGGGGAGCTGTTTTTT. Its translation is CASIGVLAGELFF.

The CDR3 DNA reads as TGTGCCAGCAGTCCTTCGGGACAGGGGGCAGGGGGCTACACCTTC. Residues: CASSPSGQGAGGYTF. The rearrangement links TRBV3-1 to TRBJ1-2, with TRBD1 identical over 12 bases. CDR1 is LGHDT and CDR2 is YNNKEL in the germline V gene (reference sequence). With V trimmed by 6 bases and J by 8 bases, 10 bases remained unmatched. This CDR3 is 15 amino acids long.

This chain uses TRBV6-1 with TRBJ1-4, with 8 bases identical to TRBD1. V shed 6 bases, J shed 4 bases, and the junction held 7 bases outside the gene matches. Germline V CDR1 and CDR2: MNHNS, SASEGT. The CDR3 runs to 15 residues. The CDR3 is CASRDGQGDNEKLFF. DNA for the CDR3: TGTGCCAGCAGAGACGGACAGGGAGATAATGAAAAACTGTTTTTT.

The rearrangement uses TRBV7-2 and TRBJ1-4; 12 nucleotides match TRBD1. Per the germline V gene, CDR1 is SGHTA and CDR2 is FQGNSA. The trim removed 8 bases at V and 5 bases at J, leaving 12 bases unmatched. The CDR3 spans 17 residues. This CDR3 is CASGQTGTGGGNEKLFF. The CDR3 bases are TGTGCCAGCGGCCAAACCGGGACAGGGGGCGGGAATGAAAAACTGTTTTTT.

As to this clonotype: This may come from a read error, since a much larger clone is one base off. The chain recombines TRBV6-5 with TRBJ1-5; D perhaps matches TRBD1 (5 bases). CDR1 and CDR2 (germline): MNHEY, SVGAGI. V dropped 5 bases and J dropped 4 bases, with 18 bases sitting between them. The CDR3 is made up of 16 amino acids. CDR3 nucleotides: TGTGCCAGCAGTGAAGGTAGGCAGGGAGGGAATCAGCCCCAGCATTTT. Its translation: CASSEGRQGGNQPQHF.

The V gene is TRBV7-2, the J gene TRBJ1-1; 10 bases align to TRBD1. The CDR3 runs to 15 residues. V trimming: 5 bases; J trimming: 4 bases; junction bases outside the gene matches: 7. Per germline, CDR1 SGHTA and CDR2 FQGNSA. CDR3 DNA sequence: TGTGCCAGCAGCAGACAGGGGGCTTGGAGCACTGAAGCTTTCTTT. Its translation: CASSRQGAWSTEAFF.

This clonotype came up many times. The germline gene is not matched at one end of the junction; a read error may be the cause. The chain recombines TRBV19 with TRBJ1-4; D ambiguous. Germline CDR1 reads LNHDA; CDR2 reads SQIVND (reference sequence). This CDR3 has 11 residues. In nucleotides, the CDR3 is TGTGCCAGTAGTTCGAATGAAAGACTGTTTTTT. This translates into CASSSNERLFF.

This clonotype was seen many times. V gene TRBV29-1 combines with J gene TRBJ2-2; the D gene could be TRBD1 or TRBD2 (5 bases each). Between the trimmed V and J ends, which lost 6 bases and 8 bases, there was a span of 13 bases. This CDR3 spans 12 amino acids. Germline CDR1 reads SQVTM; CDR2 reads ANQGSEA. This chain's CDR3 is CSVPGRLGELFF. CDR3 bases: TGCAGCGTACCGGGGCGACTAGGGGAGCTGTTTTTT.

CDR3 sequence reads: CASSQETLAGYKDEQYF. CDR3 in DNA: TGTGCCAGCAGCCAAGAAACACTAGCGGGATATAAGGATGAGCAGTACTTC. The rearrangement joins TRBV7-2 to TRBJ2-7; TRBD2 agrees at 10 bases. This CDR3 region has 17 residues. With 5 bases clipped from V and 7 bases from J, the junction kept 17 bases outside the gene matches. Germline V gene sequence: CDR1 SGHTA, CDR2 FQGNSA. Full variable domain (missing parts from reference TRBV7-2 and TRBJ2-7): GAGVSQSPSNKVTEKGKDVELRCDPISGHTALYWYRQSLGQGLEFLIYFQGNSAPDKSGLPSDRFSAERTGGSVSTLTIQRTQQEDSAVYLCASSQETLAGYKDEQYFGPGTRLTVT.